Here is one T cell receptor beta chain with its context. No antigen is known for it. Per-base quality was not reported, and no clone a single base away is much larger than it. The CDR1 and CDR2 encoded by the germline V gene are LGHNA and YSLEER. Trimming takes 0 bases from V and 5 bases from J, and the germline ends sit 3 bases apart. Reading from cysteine to phenylalanine, the CDR3 counts 12 amino acids. CDR3 DNA only is kept here, 36 bases in frame from base 1. This sample is drawn from a study of blood T cell repertoires in COVID-19 (TCRdb year 2020). Concerning the study at large: Collaborator samples came from the United States, Italy and Spain and covered acute and convalescent phases of COVID-19. A freely available public database, intended as a resource for researchers studying the immune response to SARS-CoV-2, is where the repertoires were released. The sample metadata nearly always contained a de-identified subject ID, COVID-19 status, age in years and sex. Deeply sampled blood TCRbeta repertoires from subjects exposed to, actively infected with, or recovered from COVID-19 were included in the dataset. Samples were obtained from the ongoing ImmuneRACE study (first 160 participants) and from about 1,300 subjects provided by 6 global collaborators. The material from the prospective study consisted of cDNA or gDNA derived from T cells, B-cell-depleted T cells, or PBMCs. Where HLA class I and class II types were available, the types were taken from metadata supplied by the sample provider, not from assay-based typing. The study at large found these results: The amount of clinical and demographic metadata varied by source and participant and was provided uncurated.

TCRbeta CDR3 regions were amplified from genomic DNA by means of the immunoSEQ Assay, a bias-controlled multiplex PCR. Processing in the source paper ran as follows. Within the assay, amplification of reference gene primers was used to estimate how many nucleated cells each sample contained. To quantify the absolute abundance of each unique TCRbeta CDR3 rearrangement, sequence reads were collapsed and filtered. For each sample, productive Simpson clonality was calculated as the square root of Simpson's diversity index across productive rearrangements. The clones in this table, taken by TCRdb from immuneACCESS, are in-frame only. Not every clone is retained; where verified, under half of the shortfall comes from an unresolved V gene, and the cause of the rest is unknown. The DNA gave D and trimming, while V, J and clone size come from that table. This sample comprises more than 85,000 clones, roughly 80% of them detected only once. Clones ranked in the top ten supply about 4.7% of the sample.

The collaborating institutions used their own protocols to collect whole blood in K2EDTA tubes. For TCRbeta analysis, collaborators shipped samples in one of three forms: frozen whole blood, isolated PBMCs, or DNA extracted from either of those sample types. Recombination joined TRBV4-3 with TRBJ2-3, with no reliable assignment of the D segment. The sample was peripheral blood. This clonotype was obtained from a human donor in a cohort sampled during active or convalescent COVID-19. In nucleotides, the sequence is TGCGCCAGCAGCCAAGATCGAGATACGCAGTATTTT. It is translated as CASSQDRDTQYF.